The clone carrying this T cell receptor beta chain was picked up a small number of times. The antigen is unknown. This CDR3 spans 15 amino acids. Germline CDR1 is MNHNS and CDR2 is SASEGT. V was clipped by 7 bases and J by 3 bases, with 19 bases between them. The data were obtained in a study of regulatory T cells in long-lasting Graves disease. Whole-study context: Over 5 years of antithyroid drugs with positive TSH receptor antibodies was taken to mean persistent Graves' disease.

iRepertoire HTBI primers and Arm-PCR of CDR3 regions built TCR beta libraries. In the source study's methods: Sample data revealed fewer than 70 TRBV and over 12 TRBJ segments. TCRdb re-called the multiplex PCR reads through MiXCR, storing one row per CDR3 protein. V and J calls and clone size were set by TCRdb, not the authors. The sample shows 650,000 to 700,000 distinct CDR3 sequences, about 30% of them seen only once. The time point: persistent/refractory GD, antithyroid drugs over 5 years with positive TRAb. Following extraction of RNA from PBMCs, that RNA was used to make the TCR library. One endocrinology department in Xi'an, China, was where patients came from. Study-level points and caveats: Compared with new cases, persistent Graves' patients showed reduced TCR diversity.

The clonotype was recovered from a female donor with Graves disease. The chain links TRBV6-1 to TRBJ2-7; possibly TRBD2 for D (5 bases). Sequenced here: peripheral blood mononuclear cells (PBMCs), sampled when the disease was refractory, from a patient treated with antithyroid drugs. CDR3 sequence: CASTEGEVKFYEQYF. DNA for the CDR3: TGTGCCAGCACTGAGGGAGAAGTCAAGTTCTACGAGCAGTACTTC.